The TCR beta chain described here comes from a study of blood T cell repertoires in COVID-19. Generated by immunoSEQ multiplex PCR, the TCRdb table keeps only in-frame clones and is missing some. The profile shows hundreds of thousands of clones, approximately 86% of them singletons. This TCR was recovered from a man older than 75 with acute or convalescent COVID-19. What was sequenced was peripheral blood.

Written as DNA, the CDR3 is TGCGCCAGCAGCCAAGAGGACAGTCAAAACATTCAGTACTTC. Its protein product is CASSQEDSQNIQYF. The rearrangement links TRBV4-3 to TRBJ2-4, with a tentative D call TRBD1 (6 bases). The germline V gene encodes CDR1 LGHNA and CDR2 YSLEER. V dropped 0 bases and J dropped 5 bases, with 8 bases sitting between them. CDR3 length: 14 amino acids.